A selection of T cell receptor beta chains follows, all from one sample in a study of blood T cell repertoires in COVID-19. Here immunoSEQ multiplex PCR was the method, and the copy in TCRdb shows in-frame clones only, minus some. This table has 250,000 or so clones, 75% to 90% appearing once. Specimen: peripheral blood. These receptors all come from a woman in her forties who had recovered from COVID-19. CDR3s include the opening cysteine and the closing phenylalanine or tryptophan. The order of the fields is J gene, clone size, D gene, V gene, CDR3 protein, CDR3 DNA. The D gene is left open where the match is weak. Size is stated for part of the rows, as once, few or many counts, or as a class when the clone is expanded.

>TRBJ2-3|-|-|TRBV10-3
CAISDLRTDTQYF
TGTGCCATCAGTGACCTTCGGACAGATACGCAGTATTTT
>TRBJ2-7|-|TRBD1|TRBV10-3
CAMKRQGDGEQYF
TGTGCCATGAAAAGACAGGGCGATGGCGAGCAGTACTTC
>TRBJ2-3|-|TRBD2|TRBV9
CASSVATGLADTQYF
TGTGCCAGCAGCGTAGCTACAGGACTAGCGGATACGCAGTATTTT
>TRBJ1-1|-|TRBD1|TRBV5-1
CASSYQTGANTEAFF
TGCGCCAGCAGCTACCAAACAGGGGCCAACACTGAAGCTTTCTTT
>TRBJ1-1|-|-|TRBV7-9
CASSLAEGWNTEAFF
TGTGCCAGCAGCTTAGCGGAGGGGTGGAACACTGAAGCTTTCTTT
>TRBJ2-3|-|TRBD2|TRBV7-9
CASSAGLAGVLSAADTQYF
TGTGCCAGCAGCGCGGGACTAGCGGGAGTCCTGTCGGCGGCAGATACGCAGTATTTT
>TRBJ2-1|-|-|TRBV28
CASSLVAGNGNEQFF
TGTGCCAGCAGTTTAGTCGCGGGGAATGGCAATGAGCAGTTCTTC
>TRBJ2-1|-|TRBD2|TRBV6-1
CASSVTSGRAGNEQFF
TGTGCCAGCAGTGTGACTAGCGGGAGGGCCGGGAATGAGCAGTTCTTC
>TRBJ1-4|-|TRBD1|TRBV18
CASSRRDRADEKLFF
TGTGCCAGCTCACGGCGGGACAGGGCGGATGAAAAACTGTTTTTT
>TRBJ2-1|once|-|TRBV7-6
CASSLVEANEQFF
TGTGCCAGCAGCTTAGTGGAGGCCAATGAGCAGTTCTTC
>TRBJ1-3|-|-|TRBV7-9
CASSLVGRGSGNTIYF
TGTGCCAGCAGCTTAGTCGGCAGGGGATCTGGAAACACCATATATTTT
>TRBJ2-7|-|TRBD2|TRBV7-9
CASSLPGLAGSYEQYF
TGTGCCAGCAGCTTACCCGGACTAGCCGGATCCTACGAGCAGTACTTC
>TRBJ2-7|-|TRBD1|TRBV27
CASSARTGFGYEQYF
TGTGCCAGCAGCGCTCGGACAGGGTTCGGCTACGAGCAGTACTTC
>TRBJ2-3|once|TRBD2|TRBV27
CASSSLAGGPGDTQYF
TGTGCCAGCAGTTCCTTAGCGGGAGGGCCCGGAGATACGCAGTATTTT
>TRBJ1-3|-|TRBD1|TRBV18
CASSPFDRGGNTIYF
TGTGCCAGCTCACCGTTCGACAGGGGTGGAAACACCATATATTTT
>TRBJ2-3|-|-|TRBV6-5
CASSYSKLGPTDTQYF
TGTGCCAGCAGTTACTCGAAACTAGGTCCGACAGATACGCAGTATTTT
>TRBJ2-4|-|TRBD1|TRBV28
CASSLRDSSQYF
TGTGCCAGCAGTTTACGGGACAGCTCTCAGTACTTC
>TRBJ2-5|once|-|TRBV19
CASSIVGEGQETQYF
TGTGCCAGTAGTATAGTGGGCGAGGGACAAGAGACCCAGTACTTC
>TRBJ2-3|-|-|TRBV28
CASNRQGYTDTQYF
TGTGCCAGCAACAGGCAGGGGTACACAGATACGCAGTATTTT
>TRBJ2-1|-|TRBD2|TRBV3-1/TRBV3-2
CASSQDGGVTINEQFF
TGTGCCAGCAGCCAAGACGGGGGGGTTACAATCAATGAGCAGTTCTTC
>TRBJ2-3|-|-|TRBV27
CASTLAPSDTQYF
TGTGCCAGCACGCTAGCCCCCTCAGATACGCAGTATTTT
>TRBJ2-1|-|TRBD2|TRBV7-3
CASSITSGSYNEQFF
TGTGCCAGCAGCATCACTAGCGGGTCCTACAATGAGCAGTTCTTC
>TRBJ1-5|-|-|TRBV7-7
CASSCCSYIGGNQPQHF
TGTGCTAGCAGCTGTTGCAGCTATATCGGGGGCAATCAGCCCCAGCATTTT
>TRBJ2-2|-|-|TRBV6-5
CASPPANTGELFF
TGTGCCAGCCCCCCGGCGAACACCGGGGAGCTGTTTTTT
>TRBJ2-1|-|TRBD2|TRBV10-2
CASGRELYNEQFF
TGCGCCAGCGGGCGGGAGCTATACAATGAGCAGTTCTTC
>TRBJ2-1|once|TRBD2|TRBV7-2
CASRARAGTYNEQFF
TGTGCCAGCAGGGCCAGAGCGGGGACTTACAATGAGCAGTTCTTC
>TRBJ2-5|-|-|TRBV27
CASSFRRGQETQYF
TGTGCCAGCAGTTTTCGGAGGGGACAAGAGACCCAGTACTTC
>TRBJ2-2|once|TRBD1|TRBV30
CAWSVQGTSTGELFF
TGTGCCTGGAGTGTACAGGGGACCTCTACCGGGGAGCTGTTTTTT
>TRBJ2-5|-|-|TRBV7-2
CASSTTETQYF
TGTGCCAGCAGCACAACAGAGACCCAGTACTTC
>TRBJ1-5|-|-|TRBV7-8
CASSPGTRGNQPQHF
TGTGCCAGCAGCCCGGGGACAAGGGGCAATCAGCCCCAGCATTTT
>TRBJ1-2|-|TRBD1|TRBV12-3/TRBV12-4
CASSPGTDYGYTF
TGTGCCAGCAGTCCTGGGACAGACTATGGCTACACCTTC
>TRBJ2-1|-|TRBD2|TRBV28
CASSPGRWDNEQFF
TGTGCCAGCAGTCCCGGGAGGTGGGACAATGAGCAGTTCTTC
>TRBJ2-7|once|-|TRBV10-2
CASLGDFSYEQYF
TGCGCCAGCCTTGGGGACTTCTCCTACGAGCAGTACTTC
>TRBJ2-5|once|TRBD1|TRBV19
CASTLTGVYQETQYF
TGTGCCAGTACGCTGACAGGGGTTTACCAAGAGACCCAGTACTTC
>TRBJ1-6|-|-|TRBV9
CASSVGERALNSPLHF
TGTGCCAGCAGCGTGGGTGAGAGGGCTTTGAATTCACCCCTCCACTTT
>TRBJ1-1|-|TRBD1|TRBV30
CAWQTTGDTEAFF
TGTGCCTGGCAAACGACAGGGGACACTGAAGCTTTCTTT
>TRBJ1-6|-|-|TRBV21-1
CASNRAGTRQKTLHF
TGTGCCAGCAACCGAGCAGGGACTCGACAAAAGACCCTCCACTTT
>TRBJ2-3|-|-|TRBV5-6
CASSPRQNRPTDTQYF
TGTGCCAGCAGCCCCCGACAGAACCGTCCCACAGATACGCAGTATTTT
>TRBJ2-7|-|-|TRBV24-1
CATSDPGAIQYF
TGTGCCACCAGTGATCCAGGGGCCATCCAGTACTTC
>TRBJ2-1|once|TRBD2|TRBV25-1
CASSEFGTSGLQEQFF
TGTGCCAGCAGTGAATTTGGGACTAGCGGTCTACAAGAGCAGTTCTTC
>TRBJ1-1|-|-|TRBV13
CASSPFNGGRDTEAFF
TGTGCCAGCAGCCCGTTTAACGGGGGGAGGGACACTGAAGCTTTCTTT
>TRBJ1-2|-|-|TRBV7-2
CASSVDSSSNYGYTF
TGTGCCAGCAGCGTGGACAGTAGTTCCAACTATGGCTACACCTTC
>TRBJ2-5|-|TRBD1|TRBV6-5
CASSRQGAQETQYF
TGTGCCAGCAGCCGTCAGGGGGCCCAAGAGACCCAGTACTTC
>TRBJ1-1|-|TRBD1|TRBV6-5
CASRPDRWNTEAFF
TGTGCCAGCAGGCCGGACAGGTGGAACACTGAAGCTTTCTTT
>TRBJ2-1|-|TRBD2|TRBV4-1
CASSQDPFRLAGAYNEQFF
TGCGCCAGCAGCCAAGACCCTTTTAGGCTAGCGGGGGCCTACAATGAGCAGTTCTTC